These T cell receptor beta chains were read from a single sample in a study of blood T cell repertoires in COVID-19. The table came from immunoSEQ multiplex PCR; TCRdb's copy has only in-frame clones and leaves some out. The table includes about 110,000 clones, roughly 90% detected once. The material sequenced was peripheral blood. These receptors originate from a man aged 35-49 years with active or convalescent COVID-19. The CDR3 runs from the conserved cysteine through the conserved F or W. A D gene is named only where the DNA matches it firmly. Only some rows state a clone size, as once, few, many or a class for expanded clones.

V: TRBV7-8; J: TRBJ2-5; size: -; D: -; DNA: TGTGCCAGCAGTTATGCCCCGCCAGGGAGGAGGGAGACCCAGTACTTC; CDR3: CASSYAPPGRRETQYF
V: TRBV28; J: TRBJ1-6; size: -; D: TRBD1; DNA: TGTGCCAGCAGTACGGACAGGGGATACAATTCACCCCTCCACTTT; CDR3: CASSTDRGYNSPLHF
V: TRBV7-3; J: TRBJ2-1; size: -; D: TRBD2; DNA: TGTGCCAGCAGCTTCCAAGCGGGAGTTTCCTACAATGAGCAGTTCTTC; CDR3: CASSFQAGVSYNEQFF
V: TRBV7-2; J: TRBJ2-7; size: -; D: TRBD2; DNA: TGTGCCAGCAGCCCTCTAGCGGGGGGCTCCTACGAGCAGTACTTC; CDR3: CASSPLAGGSYEQYF
V: TRBV18; J: TRBJ1-2; size: -; D: -; DNA: TGTGCCAGCTCACCAGAACGGTTCTATGGCTACACCTTC; CDR3: CASSPERFYGYTF
V: TRBV27; J: TRBJ1-5; size: -; D: -; DNA: TGTGCCAGCAGTTTATCTGGGGCGGTCCCAGGGCCCCAGCATTTT; CDR3: CASSLSGAVPGPQHF
V: TRBV12-3/TRBV12-4; J: TRBJ1-2; size: -; D: -; DNA: TGTGCCAGCAGTTTAGCCGGGGTCTATGGCTACACCTTC; CDR3: CASSLAGVYGYTF
V: TRBV7-6; J: TRBJ2-7; size: -; D: TRBD2; DNA: TGTGCCAGCAGCTTTAATAGCGGGAGTACGTACGAGCAGTACTTC; CDR3: CASSFNSGSTYEQYF
V: TRBV28; J: TRBJ1-2; size: once; D: TRBD1; DNA: TGTGCCAGCAGTTTATCTCGGACAGGCAACTATGGCTACACCTTC; CDR3: CASSLSRTGNYGYTF
V: TRBV5-1; J: TRBJ2-3; size: few; D: TRBD2; DNA: TGCGCCAGCAGCCGAGACCCTAGCGGGAGAGTCGAAGATACGCAGTATTTT; CDR3: CASSRDPSGRVEDTQYF
V: TRBV6-2/TRBV6-3; J: TRBJ2-2; size: -; D: -; DNA: TGTGCCAGCAGTTACTCAGAGGAAAACACCGGGGAGCTGTTTTTT; CDR3: CASSYSEENTGELFF
V: TRBV19; J: TRBJ1-4; size: -; D: TRBD1; DNA: TGTGCCAGTAACTGGGGGACAGCTAATGAAAAACTGTTTTTT; CDR3: CASNWGTANEKLFF
V: TRBV7-8; J: TRBJ1-2; size: -; D: TRBD1; DNA: TGTGCCAGCAGCTTAGATAACTTGGGACAGGGAGGCTACACCTTC; CDR3: CASSLDNLGQGGYTF
V: TRBV4-1; J: TRBJ2-7; size: -; D: -; DNA: TGCGCCAGCAGCCCCCTCGGCCGACGGAGCCCCTACGAGCAGTACTTC; CDR3: CASSPLGRRSPYEQYF
V: TRBV19; J: TRBJ2-7; size: -; D: -; DNA: TGTGCCAGTAGTCTGGCTCTTGGCCCCTTCGAGCAGTACTTC; CDR3: CASSLALGPFEQYF
V: TRBV2; J: TRBJ2-1; size: -; D: TRBD2; DNA: TGTGCCAGCAGTCTGACTAGCGGGAGGTACAATGAGCAGTTCTTC; CDR3: CASSLTSGRYNEQFF
V: TRBV2; J: TRBJ1-6; size: -; D: TRBD1; DNA: TGTGCCAGCAGTGTTTCCGGGACAGGGAGCTCACCCCTCCACTTT; CDR3: CASSVSGTGSSPLHF
V: TRBV7-2; J: TRBJ1-3; size: -; D: -; DNA: TGTGCCAGCGGTCCGAAGAGCTCTGGAAACACCATATATTTT; CDR3: CASGPKSSGNTIYF
V: TRBV25-1; J: TRBJ1-2; size: -; D: -; DNA: TGTGCCACCACTAAACAGGGTTATGGCTACACCTTC; CDR3: CATTKQGYGYTF
V: TRBV28; J: TRBJ1-4; size: -; D: -; DNA: TGTGCCAGCAGTTTACGAGACAGGTTGATTGCTAATGAAAAACTGTTTTTT; CDR3: CASSLRDRLIANEKLFF
V: TRBV10-3; J: TRBJ2-2; size: -; D: -; DNA: TGTGCCACCTCCCTCGGGAGGGACAGAAACACCGGGGAGCTGTTTTTT; CDR3: CATSLGRDRNTGELFF
V: TRBV25-1; J: TRBJ2-4; size: -; D: TRBD1; DNA: TGTGCCAGCAGTGAGACCCGGGGACAGGGGGCTAGAAACATTCAGTACTTC; CDR3: CASSETRGQGARNIQYF
V: TRBV11-2; J: TRBJ1-2; size: once; D: -; DNA: TGTGCCAGCAGTAACCAGGCAGGGAACTATGGCTACACCTTC; CDR3: CASSNQAGNYGYTF
V: TRBV7-2; J: TRBJ1-5; size: -; D: -; DNA: TGTGCCAGCAGCCCCAACGAGGCCGGGGTCATAAGTCAGCCCCAGCATTTT; CDR3: CASSPNEAGVISQPQHF
V: TRBV2; J: TRBJ1-6; size: -; D: -; DNA: TGTGCCAGCAGTAATACCGGGACTTATAATTCACCCCTCCACTTT; CDR3: CASSNTGTYNSPLHF
V: TRBV24-1; J: TRBJ2-3; size: -; D: -; DNA: TGTGCCACCAGTGATGGACGGGGGACAGATACGCAGTATTTT; CDR3: CATSDGRGTDTQYF
V: TRBV5-1; J: TRBJ2-5; size: -; D: -; DNA: TGCGCCAGCAGCCTCTTTGGGTCGGGTGGAGAGACCCAGTACTTC; CDR3: CASSLFGSGGETQYF
V: TRBV18; J: TRBJ1-2; size: -; D: TRBD1; DNA: TGTGCCAGCTCACCACGACAGGGGGATGGCTACACCTTC; CDR3: CASSPRQGDGYTF
V: TRBV18; J: TRBJ2-2; size: -; D: TRBD2; DNA: TGTGCCAGCTCACCACGCTCATTAGCGGGAGGCTCCCGGGTCACCGGGGAGCTGTTTTTT; CDR3: CASSPRSLAGGSRVTGELFF
V: TRBV28; J: TRBJ1-2; size: -; D: -; DNA: TGTGCCAGCAGTTCCGAAGACCGGAGGGGCTACACCTTC; CDR3: CASSSEDRRGYTF
V: TRBV7-2; J: TRBJ2-1; size: -; D: -; DNA: TGTGCCAGCAGCTTAGAAACCTCCGGCTACAATGAGCAGTTCTTC; CDR3: CASSLETSGYNEQFF
V: TRBV3-1/TRBV3-2; J: TRBJ1-2; size: -; D: TRBD1; DNA: TGTGCCAGCAGCCAACAGGACAGGGAGTCCCTTGGCTACACCTTC; CDR3: CASSQQDRESLGYTF
V: TRBV7-3; J: TRBJ2-2; size: -; D: TRBD1; DNA: TGTGCCAGCAGCCCTCGGACAGGAGCGAACACCGGGGAGCTGTTTTTT; CDR3: CASSPRTGANTGELFF
V: TRBV7-3; J: TRBJ2-1; size: -; D: -; DNA: TGTGCCAGCAACCAGGGGAAAACGGGGTATGAGCAGTTCTTC; CDR3: CASNQGKTGYEQFF
V: TRBV5-1; J: TRBJ1-6; size: -; D: TRBD1; DNA: TGCGCCAGCAGCTTGGACGCGGACAGGGGGGATTCACCCCTCCACTTT; CDR3: CASSLDADRGDSPLHF
V: TRBV5-1; J: TRBJ2-1; size: -; D: -; DNA: TGCGCCAGCAGCGAGGGTCAAGGGATCGAGCAGTTCTTC; CDR3: CASSEGQGIEQFF
V: TRBV7-9; J: TRBJ2-7; size: -; D: TRBD1; DNA: TGTGCCAGCAGCCACCGGGACAGCTTAGTGAACGAGCAGTACTTC; CDR3: CASSHRDSLVNEQYF
V: TRBV11-2; J: TRBJ2-5; size: -; D: TRBD1; DNA: TGTGCCAGCAGCTTAATACAGGGGCGCTCAGAGACCCAGTACTTC; CDR3: CASSLIQGRSETQYF
V: TRBV30; J: TRBJ2-7; size: -; D: -; DNA: TGTGCCTGGAGTGTTGGAGACAGGTACGAGCAGTACTTC; CDR3: CAWSVGDRYEQYF
V: TRBV10-1; J: TRBJ2-1; size: -; D: -; DNA: TGCGCCAGCAGTGAGTGGCAGGGTAGAGGTGAGCAGTTCTTC; CDR3: CASSEWQGRGEQFF
V: TRBV27; J: TRBJ2-7; size: -; D: -; DNA: TGTGCCAGCAGTTTTAATCAGGGTAGGGCCTACGAGCAGTACTTC; CDR3: CASSFNQGRAYEQYF
V: TRBV19; J: TRBJ1-2; size: -; D: TRBD1; DNA: TGTGCCAGTAGTAGAACCATCCAGGGGGAGAACTATGGCTACACCTTC; CDR3: CASSRTIQGENYGYTF
V: TRBV4-3; J: TRBJ1-1; size: -; D: -; DNA: TGCGCCAGCAGCCAAGAGCACAGGAACACTGAAGCTTTCTTT; CDR3: CASSQEHRNTEAFF
V: TRBV7-9; J: TRBJ1-1; size: -; D: TRBD1; DNA: TGTGCCAGCAGCCGTACAGGGGGCGGCAAGGTCACTGAAGCTTTCTTT; CDR3: CASSRTGGGKVTEAFF
V: TRBV7-6; J: TRBJ2-2; size: -; D: -; DNA: TGTGCCAGCAGCCCTTGGACAGCCGGCGGGGAGCTGTTTTTT; CDR3: CASSPWTAGGELFF
V: TRBV28; J: TRBJ2-5; size: -; D: -; DNA: TGTGCCAGCAATCTCCAGGGTATCCAAGAGACCCAGTACTTC; CDR3: CASNLQGIQETQYF
V: TRBV6-2/TRBV6-3; J: TRBJ1-2; size: -; D: -; DNA: TGTGCCAGCAGTTATAGTTATGGCTACACCTTC; CDR3: CASSYSYGYTF
V: TRBV5-1; J: TRBJ2-7; size: -; D: TRBD1; DNA: TGCGCCAGGACACTGGACAGGAGATACGAGCAGTACTTC; CDR3: CARTLDRRYEQYF
V: TRBV19; J: TRBJ2-1; size: -; D: TRBD2; DNA: TGTGCCAGTAGTCCCCGGACTAGCCACAATGAGCAGTTCTTC; CDR3: CASSPRTSHNEQFF